This T cell receptor beta chain appears in the sequencing data of a study of CD8+CD57+ T cells in acquired aplastic anemia (dated by TCRdb to about 2018). Study-level background: A mean of around 3.2 ug of DNA, ranging from roughly 0.2 to 27.4 ug, was extracted from sorted CD4+ and CD8+ cells. CD8+CD57+ expansion was defined as frequency above the mean frequency observed in healthy subjects. What the authors observed across the whole study: Twenty-nine CD8+ CDR3 sequences were found to be shared between patients and controls, but these sequences appeared to be highly expressed in patients and within the immunodominant clones of the patients. No significant difference in CD8+ Simpson's diversity was found between patients and healthy controls (P=0.060).

At least ten counts were recorded for this clonotype. Its target antigen remains unknown. No qualities accompany the bases; no much larger clone lies one base away. Flow cytometry had shown CD8+CD57+ cell expansion in the patients selected for sequencing. All patients had severe acquired aplastic anemia diagnosed by International Study of Aplastic Anemia and Agranulocytosis and Camitta criteria. No patient had received any therapy when blood was sampled. In the study, sorted CD4+ and CD8+ blood T cells from patients with severe aplastic anemia and from healthy subjects underwent deep sequencing of TCR repertoires. Patients were enrolled in the USA under clinicaltrials.gov protocols 00001620, 01623167, 00001397, 00071045, 00081523 and 00961064. Ficoll-Paque density gradient centrifugation was used to isolate peripheral blood mononuclear cells. Before DNA extraction, CD4+ and CD8+ T cells were sorted by FACS or by magnetic beads.

Genomic DNA served as template for TCR beta VDJ combination and CDR3 sequence profiling. An Illumina HiSeq 2000 was the platform used for TCR repertoire sequencing. The source study handled its data this way. TRBV/TRBJ rearrangement plots, CDR3 size and DJ length profiles, and Simpson's diversity index were used to evaluate the repertoires. The immunodominant clone was defined as the most abundant DNA sequence in deep sequencing data. CDR3 amino acid sequences were checked for sharing between subjects and were compared against published repertoires and the VDJdb database. The public reads were quality trimmed at Q25 with fastp and then assembled into clones with MiXCR by TCRdb, keeping productive beta chains. Each entry merges the rows of one CDR3 protein and shows their most common DNA and genes. The V and J calls here are based on TCRdb, not the publication. Present in this sample are hundreds of thousands of distinct CDR3 sequences, around 32% of which were seen just once. The ten largest clones represent 0.75% to 0.95% of the sample.

CDR1 and CDR2 are read off the germline V gene as SGHRS and YFSETQ. Measured from the cysteine to the phenylalanine, the CDR3 is 13 residues long. Just CDR3 DNA is preserved here, 39 bases in frame from base 1. Trimming removed 1 base from V and 6 bases from J, leaving 10 bases between the germline ends. Sequences were obtained from sorted CD4+, CD8+, or CD8+CD57+ T cells (not recorded which) from PBMCs. This receptor was identified in a human donor with aplastic anemia. The chain is assembled from TRBV5-1 and TRBJ1-2; a tentative D match to TRBD1 spans 6 bases. CDR3 reads: CASSLRRGDGYTF. The sequenced DNA: TGCGCCAGCAGCTTGCGGAGGGGGGATGGCTACACCTTC.